This T cell receptor (beta chain) emerged from a study of CD8 T cells in Susac syndrome. The RNA, about 0.5 to 1 ug, was put through reverse transcription using random hexamers. TCRdb fed the immunoSEQ multiplex PCR reads into MiXCR, producing one record per CDR3 protein. The sample yields roughly 200,000 distinct CDR3 sequences, 90% to 95% seen once. The germline CDR1 and CDR2 sequences are LNHDA and SQIVND (reference sequence). CDR3 length: 15 amino acids. With V trimmed by 5 bases and J by 5 bases, 10 bases remained unmatched. Sequencing of TCR beta covered CD8+ and CD4+ T cells obtained from blood.

The rearrangement joins TRBV19 to TRBJ2-7; 9 bases match TRBD1. This receptor was obtained from a human donor with Susac syndrome. Material for sequencing was CD4+ T cells from PBMCs. CDR3 sequence: CASSDGQGYHHEQYF. The CDR3 nucleotides read TGTGCCAGTAGTGACGGACAGGGGTATCACCACGAGCAGTACTTC.